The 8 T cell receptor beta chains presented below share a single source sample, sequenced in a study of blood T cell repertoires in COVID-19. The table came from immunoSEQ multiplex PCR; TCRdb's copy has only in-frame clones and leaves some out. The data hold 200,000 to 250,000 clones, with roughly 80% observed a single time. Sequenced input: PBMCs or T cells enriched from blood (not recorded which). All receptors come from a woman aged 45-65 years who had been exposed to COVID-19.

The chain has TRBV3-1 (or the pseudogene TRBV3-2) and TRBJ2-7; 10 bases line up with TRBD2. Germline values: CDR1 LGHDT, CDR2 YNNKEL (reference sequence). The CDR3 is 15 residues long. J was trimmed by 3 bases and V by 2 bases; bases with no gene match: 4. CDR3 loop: CASSQIPSGGYEQYF. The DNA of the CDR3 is TGTGCCAGCAGCCAAATTCCTAGCGGGGGCTACGAGCAGTACTTC.

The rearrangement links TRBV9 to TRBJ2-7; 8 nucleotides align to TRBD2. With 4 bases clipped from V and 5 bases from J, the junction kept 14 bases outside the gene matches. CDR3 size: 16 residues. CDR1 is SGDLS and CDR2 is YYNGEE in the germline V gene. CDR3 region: CASSPTPRTSSNEQYF. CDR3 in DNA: TGTGCCAGCAGCCCTACCCCGAGGACTAGCTCTAACGAGCAGTACTTC. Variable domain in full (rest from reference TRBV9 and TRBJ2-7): DSGVTQTPKHLITATGQRVTLRCSPRSGDLSVYWYQQSLDQGLQFLIQYYNGEERAKGNILERFSAQQFPDLHSELNLSSLELGDSALYFCASSPTPRTSSNEQYFGPGTRLTVT.

CDR3 protein: CASSSKSGTGSEQFF. DNA of the CDR3: TGTGCCAGCAGCTCTAAAAGCGGGACAGGGAGTGAGCAGTTCTTC. The chain carries TRBV7-2 and TRBJ2-1; the match to TRBD1 covers 9 bases. Trimming took 4 bases from V and 9 from J; bases not matched to a gene: 10. This CDR3 is 15 amino acids long. CDR1 is SGHTA, CDR2 FQGNSA, per germline.

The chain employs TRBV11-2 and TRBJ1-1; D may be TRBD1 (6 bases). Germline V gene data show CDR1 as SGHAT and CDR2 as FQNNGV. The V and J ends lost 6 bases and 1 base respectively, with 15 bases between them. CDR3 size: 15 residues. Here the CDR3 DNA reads TGTGCCAGCAGACCCTCGGACAGTCCGAACACTGAAGCTTTCTTT. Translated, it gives CASRPSDSPNTEAFF.

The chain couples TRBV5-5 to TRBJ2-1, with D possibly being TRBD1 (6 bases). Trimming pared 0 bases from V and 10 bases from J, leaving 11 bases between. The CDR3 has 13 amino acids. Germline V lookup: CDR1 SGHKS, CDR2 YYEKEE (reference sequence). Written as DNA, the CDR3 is TGTGCCAGCAGCTTGGTTCTGGGGGCGGAGCAGTTCTTC. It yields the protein CASSLVLGAEQFF.

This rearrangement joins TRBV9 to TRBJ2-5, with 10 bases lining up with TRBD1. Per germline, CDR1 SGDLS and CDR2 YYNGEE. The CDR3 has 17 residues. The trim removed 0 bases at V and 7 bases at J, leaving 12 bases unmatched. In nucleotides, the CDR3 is TGTGCCAGCAGCGTAGGTTTTTGGGACAGGGGCGACGGGACCCAGTACTTC. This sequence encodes CASSVGFWDRGDGTQYF.

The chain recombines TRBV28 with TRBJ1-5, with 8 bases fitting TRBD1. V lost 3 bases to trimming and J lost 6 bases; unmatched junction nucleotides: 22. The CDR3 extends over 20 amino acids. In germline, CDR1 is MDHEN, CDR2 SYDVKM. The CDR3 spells CASSLPIPGTGGRLGQPQHF. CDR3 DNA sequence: TGTGCCAGCAGTTTGCCAATACCTGGGACAGGAGGGAGGCTGGGTCAGCCCCAGCATTTT.

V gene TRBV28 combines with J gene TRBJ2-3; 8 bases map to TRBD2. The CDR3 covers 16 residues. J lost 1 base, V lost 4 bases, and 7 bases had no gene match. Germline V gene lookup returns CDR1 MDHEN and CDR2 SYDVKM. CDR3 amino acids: CASSSHSGDGTDTQYF. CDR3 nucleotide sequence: TGTGCCAGCAGTTCCCATAGCGGGGATGGCACAGATACGCAGTATTTT.